One and the same sample provided the 28 T cell receptor beta chains below, sequenced in a study of blood T cells in healthy people across ages. Primers used in a second PCR of about 7 to 12 cycles were a sample-barcoded 5' primer and a J-beta primer mix. TCRdb analysed the 5' RACE reads with MiXCR anew, one entry per CDR3 protein. This sample has almost 1 million distinct CDR3 sequences, with roughly half found just once. The specimen sequenced was blood. The source is a woman in her sixties or seventies in good health.

This chain uses TRBV4-1 with TRBJ2-3; no definite D call. The CDR3 has 18 residues. CDR1 is MGHRA and CDR2 is YSYEKL in the germline V gene. The V end lost 1 base, the J end lost 0 bases, and 17 bases lay between the germline ends. The CDR3 region is CASSQGRALRPSTDTQYF. The CDR3 bases are TGCGCCAGCAGCCAAGGACGAGCCCTGCGCCCTAGCACAGATACGCAGTATTTT.

A few counts support this clonotype. This could be a read error, since a much larger clone is one nucleotide away. V usage is TRBV4-2 and J usage is TRBJ2-5, with D unclear. CDR1 LGHNA and CDR2 YNFKEQ come from the germline V gene. V was trimmed by 4 bases and J by 11 bases, leaving 17 bases between them. CDR3 length: 13 residues. This chain's CDR3 is CASSRAPRNEQYF. Here the CDR3 DNA reads TGTGCCAGCAGCCGGGCCCCACGCAATGAGCAGTACTTC.

The chain carries TRBV6-5 and TRBJ2-3, with D perhaps TRBD2 (6 bases). Germline V lookup: CDR1 MNHEY, CDR2 SVGAGI. V lost 2 bases and J lost 0, with 15 bases in between. The CDR3 spans 17 residues. CDR3 coding DNA: TGTGCCAGCAGTTACCACCCGGGACTCTCCAGCACAGATACGCAGTATTTT. Translating it yields CASSYHPGLSSTDTQYF.

This clonotype was observed a handful of times. The chain couples TRBV20-1 to TRBJ2-7; 11 nucleotides agree with TRBD2. Germline CDR1 is DFQATT and CDR2 is SNEGSKA (reference sequence). The CDR3 sequence is 15 residues long. Trimming cost V 3 bases and J 2 bases; bases outside gene matches: 6. CDR3 residues: CSASMLAGGPYEQYF. CDR3 coding DNA: TGCAGTGCTAGTATGCTAGCGGGAGGTCCCTACGAGCAGTACTTC.

J is TRBJ1-5 and V is TRBV7-2; D may be TRBD1 (6 bases). This CDR3 region has 15 residues. From germline, CDR1 is SGHTA and CDR2 FQGNSA. The V end was cut by 5 bases, the J end by 7 bases, with 18 bases between. CDR3 protein: CASSTNTGRLQPQHF. CDR3 DNA sequence: TGTGCCAGCAGCACAAACACAGGGAGATTACAGCCCCAGCATTTT.

This clonotype was detected only a few times. This chain uses TRBV9 with TRBJ1-2, with a weak D call TRBD1 (5 bases). Trimming took 3 bases from V and 8 from J, leaving 17 bases between them. The CDR3 is made up of 14 amino acids. Germline V CDR1 and CDR2: SGDLS, YYNGEE. The CDR3 loop reads CASSESPGLGGYTF. Here the CDR3 DNA reads TGTGCCAGCAGCGAGAGCCCAGGGTTAGGCGGCTACACCTTC. Drawing the rest from reference TRBV9 and TRBJ1-2, the complete variable domain is DSGVTQTPKHLITATGQRVTLRCSPRSGDLSVYWYQQSLDQGLQFLIQYYNGEERAKGNILERFSAQQFPDLHSELNLSSLELGDSALYFCASSESPGLGGYTFGSGTRLTVV.

The chain recombines TRBV4-2 with TRBJ2-2, with TRBD1 matching 9 bases. The V gene's germline CDR1 is LGHNA and CDR2 YNFKEQ. After removal of 0 bases from V and 5 bases from J, the junction contained 7 bases not matched to a gene. This CDR3 is built from 17 residues. The chain's CDR3 is CASSQDPTGGWTGELFF. For the CDR3, the DNA is TGTGCCAGCAGCCAAGACCCGACAGGGGGGTGGACCGGGGAGCTGTTTTTT.

The chain joins TRBV28 to TRBJ1-4, with D possibly TRBD1 on 6 matching bases. Germline V gives CDR1 MDHEN, CDR2 SYDVKM. The CDR3 is 13 amino acids. The V gene lost 6 bases and the J gene lost 5 bases, with 10 bases spanning the gap. This chain's CDR3 is CASSLGQNEKLFF. The CDR3 region has the DNA TGTGCCAGCAGCTTAGGACAGAATGAAAAACTGTTTTTT.

V is TRBV4-1 and J is TRBJ1-4, with D hard to call. Trimming removed 3 bases from V and 4 bases from J, with 15 bases in between. Looked up from germline, CDR1 is MGHRA and CDR2 is YSYEKL. The length of the CDR3 is 16 residues. The CDR3 DNA sequence: TGCGCCAGCAGCCAGGTGACTTGGCGGTATAATGAAAAACTGTTTTTT. The encoded protein is CASSQVTWRYNEKLFF.

This chain links TRBV20-1 with TRBJ1-2; D ambiguous. The CDR3 is made up of 14 amino acids. Germline CDR1 and CDR2: DFQATT and SNEGSKA (reference sequence). The germline V and J ends were trimmed by 0 bases and 7 bases, with 15 bases remaining between them. CDR3 DNA: TGCAGTGCTAGAGATGGACGCTTGCTCGGTGGCTACACCTTC. It encodes CSARDGRLLGGYTF.

The chain has TRBV4-3 and TRBJ2-5; D remains ambiguous. Looked up from germline, CDR1 is LGHNA and CDR2 is YSLEER. The CDR3 is 15 amino acids. Trimming shortened V by 0 bases and J by 1 base, and 9 bases separated the two germline ends. The CDR3 DNA sequence: TGCGCCAGCAGCCAAGATAGGGCAGCCCAAGAGACCCAGTACTTC. This sequence encodes CASSQDRAAQETQYF.

J is TRBJ2-5 and V is TRBV7-3, with 8 bases matching TRBD2. The CDR3 runs 14 residues. V lost 4 bases, J lost 3 bases, and 4 bases stayed unmatched. CDR1 and CDR2 (germline): SGHTA, FQGTGA. CDR3 nucleotides: TGTGCCAGCAGCTCGGGACTAGAAAAAGAGACCCAGTACTTC. This sequence encodes CASSSGLEKETQYF.

The J gene is TRBJ2-5, the V gene TRBV28; TRBD2 aligns across 10 bases. There are 15 residues in the CDR3. The germline CDR1 and CDR2 sequences are MDHEN and SYDVKM. The junction had 9 bases not matched to a gene; V was cut back by 7 bases and J by 4 bases. CDR3 sequence (DNA): TGTGCCAGCACAGTAGCGGGAGGAGTCCGAGAGACCCAGTACTTC. This translates into CASTVAGGVRETQYF.

The CDR3 nucleotides are TGTGCCAGCAGCTTTCTAGCGGGAGCGGACACCGGGGAGCTGTTTTTT. This encodes CASSFLAGADTGELFF. V usage is TRBV7-9 and J usage is TRBJ2-2; 10 bases are a match to TRBD2. The CDR3 runs to 16 residues. The ends lost 3 bases at V and 3 bases at J; junction bases unmatched: 4. CDR1 SEHNR and CDR2 FQNEAQ come from the germline V gene (reference sequence).

The V gene is TRBV20-1, the J gene TRBJ1-1; D is ambiguous. The ends were cut back, 1 base at V and 0 bases at J, with 6 bases in the middle. The germline V gene has CDR1 DFQATT and CDR2 SNEGSKA (reference sequence). The CDR3 covers 13 residues. CDR3 sequence (DNA): TGCAGTGCTAGAGTGCAGATGAACACTGAAGCTTTCTTT. Protein product: CSARVQMNTEAFF.

The chain joins TRBV5-1 to TRBJ2-3; D gene unclear. The CDR3 is made up of 14 amino acids. V shed 0 bases and J shed 5 bases, with 10 bases lying between them. CDR1 is SGHRS, CDR2 YFSETQ, per germline. CDR3 DNA sequence: TGCGCCAGCAGCTTGGCCTCTCTGGGAGATACGCAGTATTTT. It translates to CASSLASLGDTQYF. Combining the CDR3 with reference TRBV5-1 and TRBJ2-3 gives the whole variable domain KAGVTQTPRYLIKTRGQQVTLSCSPISGHRSVSWYQQTPGQGLQFLFEYFSETQRNKGNFPGRFSGRQFSNSRSEMNVSTLELGDSALYLCASSLASLGDTQYFGPGTRLTVL.

The V call is TRBV18, the J call TRBJ2-3, with 10 bases that match TRBD1. J was trimmed by 4 bases and V by 3 bases; bases with no gene match: 7. Germline lookup yields CDR1 KGHSH and CDR2 LQKENI. The CDR3 is 16 amino acids. Here the CDR3 reads CASSPSGTGVADTQYF. The CDR3 nucleotides are TGTGCCAGCTCACCGAGCGGGACAGGGGTTGCAGATACGCAGTATTTT. Full variable domain (rest looked up from reference TRBV18 and TRBJ2-3): NAGVMQNPRHLVRRRGQEARLRCSPMKGHSHVYWYRQLPEEGLKFMVYLQKENIIDESGMPKERFSAEFPKEGPSILRIQQVVRGDSAAYFCASSPSGTGVADTQYFGPGTRLTVL.

CDR3 sequence: CASSEQGSYYEQYF. CDR3 coding DNA: TGTGCCAGCAGTGAACAGGGGTCCTACTACGAGCAGTACTTC. This chain connects TRBV28 to TRBJ2-5; TRBD1 matches 7 bases. The DNA end is more similar to TRBJ2-7, so the J call may be wrong. Germline CDR1 reads MDHEN; CDR2 reads SYDVKM. CDR3 length: 14 residues.

This clonotype was picked up a small number of times. This chain joins TRBV20-1 and TRBJ2-1; D is perhaps TRBD2 (5 bases). This CDR3 has 11 residues. V lost 6 bases, J lost 6 bases, and 9 bases lay in between. Looked up from germline, CDR1 is DFQATT and CDR2 is SNEGSKA (reference sequence). This chain's CDR3 is CSATLVNEQFF. CDR3 nucleotide sequence: TGCAGTGCAACACTAGTCAATGAGCAGTTCTTC.

This sequence joins TRBV7-9 and TRBJ2-6, with 12 bases fitting TRBD1. This CDR3 is 19 amino acids long. The trim removed 1 base at V and 1 base at J, leaving 5 bases unmatched. Per the germline V gene, CDR1 is SEHNR and CDR2 is FQNEAQ (reference sequence). CDR3 bases: TGTGCCAGCAGCTTAGACCGGGACAGGGGGCGATCTGGGGCCAACGTCCTGACTTTC. It specifies CASSLDRDRGRSGANVLTF.

This clonotype showed up just a few times. The chain uses TRBV21-1 and TRBJ1-1; the table's D call TRBD1 went unverified against the DNA. TRBV21-1 is a known pseudogene. The CDR3 spans 14 residues. The CDR3 is CASSTSTDYTEAFF. Written as DNA, the CDR3 is TGTGCCAGCAGCACCTCGACAGATTACACTGAAGCTTTCTTT.

The J gene is TRBJ1-2, the V gene TRBV7-2, with 7 nucleotides matching TRBD1. This CDR3 region has 15 residues. From germline, CDR1 is SGHTA and CDR2 FQGNSA. With V trimmed by 8 bases and J by 8 bases, 17 bases remained unmatched. CDR3 nucleotides: TGTGCCAGCGGACCACAAACAGGGGCGCAACGCGGCTACACCTTC. It is translated as CASGPQTGAQRGYTF.

The rearrangement uses TRBV24-1 and TRBJ2-3; D is perhaps TRBD2 (6 bases). The CDR3 totals 15 residues. Trimming pared 5 bases from V and 2 bases from J, leaving 13 bases between. Germline CDR1 KGHDR, CDR2 SFDVKD. In DNA form, the CDR3 reads TGTGCCACCAGTGGAGGGGCGGGGTACACAGATACGCAGTATTTT. This sequence encodes CATSGGAGYTDTQYF.

The V call is TRBV3-1, the J call TRBJ1-2, with 12 bases matching TRBD1. The ends lost 4 bases at V and 0 bases at J; junction bases unmatched: 6. CDR1 is LGHDT and CDR2 is YNNKEL in the germline V gene (reference sequence). CDR3 size: 17 residues. The CDR3 DNA is TGTGCCAGCAGCCGCGGGACAGGGGGCTCAGCTAACTATGGCTACACCTTC. Translation: CASSRGTGGSANYGYTF.

The V and J genes are TRBV20-1 and TRBJ2-1; D is ambiguous. V was trimmed by 5 bases and J by 4 bases, leaving 9 bases between them. In germline, CDR1 is DFQATT, CDR2 SNEGSKA (reference sequence). This CDR3 contains 12 residues. CDR3 nucleotide sequence: TGCAGTGCTCCGAGGATATACAATGAGCAGTTCTTC. Translating it yields CSAPRIYNEQFF.

This clonotype was seen once. A much larger clone is a single base away; this may be a read error. This rearrangement joins TRBV5-6 to TRBJ2-5; D assignment may be TRBD1 or TRBD2 (6 bases each). The CDR3 covers 15 residues. CDR1 SGHDT and CDR2 YYEEEE come from the germline V gene. V shed 5 bases and J shed 4 bases, with 18 bases lying between them. In DNA, the CDR3 is TGTGCCAGCAGGTCCGGGGGCGAATGGTTAGAGACCCAGTACTTC. This gives the protein CASRSGGEWLETQYF.

The chain couples TRBV27 to TRBJ2-7; TRBD2 matches 9 bases. In germline, CDR1 is MNHEY, CDR2 SMNVEV (reference sequence). This CDR3 has 15 residues. V lost 6 bases and J lost 4; bases outside the gene matches: 10. CDR3 nucleotide sequence: TGTGCCAGCAGGACGGGGGCGGGAGGGTTTTACGAGCAGTACTTC. This codes for CASRTGAGGFYEQYF.

The rearrangement joins TRBV15 to TRBJ2-7; the D gene is possibly TRBD1 (6 bases). Per the germline V gene, CDR1 is LNHNV and CDR2 is YYDKDF (reference sequence). Between the trimmed V and J ends, which lost 1 base and 6 bases, there was a span of 10 bases. The CDR3 consists of 13 residues. For the CDR3, the DNA is TGTGCCACCAGCAGAGCCCCAGGGGTCGAGCAGTACTTC. Translated: CATSRAPGVEQYF.